Listed below are T cell receptor beta chains from one sample, sequenced in a study of T cells in Graves' hyperthyroidism and ophthalmopathy. TCRdb independently ran MiXCR on the multiplex PCR reads; one entry per CDR3 protein. The sample has under 250,000 distinct CDR3 sequences; approximately 23% are singletons. Material: blood. Receptors originate from a woman aged 40 to 49 with Graves' ophthalmopathy. The CDR3 runs from the conserved cysteine through the conserved F or W. The D gene is left open where the match is weak. A row's size may be missing; if present it is once, few, many or a size class.

V: TRBV30
size: many
J: TRBJ2-7
D: -
CDR3: CAWSPGLKGEQYF
DNA: TGTGCCTGGAGTCCAGGGTTGAAGGGCGAGCAGTACTTC

V: TRBV12-3/TRBV12-4
size: many
J: TRBJ2-7
D: -
CDR3: CASSLFSGYSYEQYF
DNA: TGTGCCAGCAGTTTATTCTCGGGGTATTCCTACGAGCAGTACTTC

V: TRBV6-1
size: many
J: TRBJ1-1
D: TRBD1
CDR3: CASSQRGRHTEAFF
DNA: TGTGCCAGCAGTCAAAGGGGGCGGCACACTGAAGCTTTCTTT

V: TRBV7-8
size: -
J: TRBJ2-7
D: TRBD1
CDR3: CASSWGQPSSTYEQYF
DNA: TGTGCCAGCAGCTGGGGACAGCCCTCCTCAACCTACGAGCAGTACTTC

V: TRBV24-1
size: -
J: TRBJ2-5
D: TRBD2
CDR3: CAGSPSRLAGGETQYF
DNA: TGTGCCGGCAGTCCTTCTAGACTAGCGGGAGGAGAGACCCAGTACTTC

V: TRBV20-1
size: once
J: TRBJ1-1
D: -
CDR3: CSAKTSRVFF
DNA: TGCAGTGCCAAGACAAGCCGAGTTTTCTTT

V: TRBV20-1
size: many
J: TRBJ2-7
D: TRBD2
CDR3: CSASLGGTYEQYF
DNA: TGCAGTGCCAGTCTGGGGGGGACCTACGAGCAGTACTTC

V: TRBV7-3
size: many
J: TRBJ2-7
D: -
CDR3: CASSLDAGAYEQYF
DNA: TGTGCCAGCAGCTTAGATGCTGGGGCCTACGAGCAGTACTTC

V: TRBV28
size: many
J: TRBJ2-5
D: -
CDR3: CASSGRLLSVQETQYF
DNA: TGTGCCAGCAGTGGCAGACTACTCTCCGTTCAAGAGACCCAGTACTTC

V: TRBV5-6
size: many
J: TRBJ2-7
D: -
CDR3: CASSFTGSSGEQYF
DNA: TGTGCCAGCAGCTTTACCGGGAGTTCTGGCGAGCAGTACTTC

V: TRBV7-8
size: many
J: TRBJ2-7
D: TRBD2
CDR3: CASSATSGSGEQYF
DNA: TGTGCCAGCAGCGCCACGAGCGGGAGTGGCGAGCAGTACTTC

V: TRBV19
size: many
J: TRBJ2-7
D: TRBD1
CDR3: CASTHGDRSYEQYF
DNA: TGTGCCAGTACCCATGGGGACAGGTCCTACGAGCAGTACTTC

V: TRBV7-8
size: many
J: TRBJ1-5
D: -
CDR3: CASSLARDSNQPQHF
DNA: TGTGCCAGCAGCTTAGCGAGGGACAGCAATCAGCCCCAGCATTTT

V: TRBV28
size: few
J: TRBJ1-6
D: TRBD1
CDR3: CASSPVTGFHNSPLHF
DNA: TGTGCCAGCAGCCCCGTGACAGGGTTCCATAATTCACCCCTCCACTTT

V: TRBV12-3/TRBV12-4
size: many
J: TRBJ2-2
D: TRBD2
CDR3: CASNPGLAGVTGELFF
DNA: TGTGCCAGCAATCCGGGACTAGCGGGAGTTACCGGGGAGCTGTTTTTT

V: TRBV19
size: few
J: TRBJ2-5
D: TRBD2
CDR3: CASSTTSGSLWETQYF
DNA: TGTGCCAGTAGTACGACTAGCGGGAGTTTATGGGAGACCCAGTACTTC

V: TRBV6-1
size: few
J: TRBJ1-1
D: -
CDR3: CASTTDVNTEAFF
DNA: TGTGCCAGCACCACGGACGTGAACACTGAAGCTTTCTTT

V: TRBV9
size: -
J: TRBJ2-1
D: TRBD2
CDR3: CASSVGLLLREKNNEQFF
DNA: TGTGCCAGCAGCGTAGGATTGTTGTTGCGGGAGAAGAACAATGAGCAGTTCTTC

V: TRBV20-1
size: -
J: TRBJ2-7
D: -
CDR3: CSVRSRDTAYEQYF
DNA: TGCAGTGTACGGAGCCGGGACACCGCCTACGAGCAGTACTTC

V: TRBV7-3
size: many
J: TRBJ2-2
D: TRBD2
CDR3: CASSYLQLAGEGTGELFF
DNA: TGTGCCAGCAGCTACCTCCAGTTAGCGGGAGAAGGCACCGGGGAGCTGTTTTTT

V: TRBV6-2/TRBV6-3
size: -
J: TRBJ2-2
D: -
CDR3: CASSQTGIGELFF
DNA: TGTGCCAGCAGCCAAACAGGGATCGGGGAGCTGTTTTTT

V: TRBV14
size: many
J: TRBJ1-1
D: -
CDR3: CASSQDIGMVDTEAFF
DNA: TGTGCCAGCAGCCAAGATATCGGGATGGTGGACACTGAAGCTTTCTTT

V: TRBV29-1
size: many
J: TRBJ2-7
D: -
CDR3: CSVERGDEQYF
DNA: TGCAGCGTTGAGCGGGGCGACGAGCAGTACTTC

V: TRBV6-5
size: many
J: TRBJ1-1
D: -
CDR3: CASRPGGGGAFF
DNA: TGTGCCAGCAGGCCGGGGGGGGGAGGTGCTTTCTTT

V: TRBV2
size: many
J: TRBJ1-1
D: TRBD1
CDR3: CASRGGGASEAFF
DNA: TGTGCCAGCAGAGGAGGGGGCGCGTCTGAAGCTTTCTTT

V: TRBV28
size: many
J: TRBJ2-5
D: -
CDR3: CASSLTLGGQETQYF
DNA: TGTGCCAGCAGTTTAACGCTGGGCGGGCAAGAGACCCAGTACTTC

V: TRBV29-1
size: many
J: TRBJ1-1
D: TRBD1
CDR3: CSVTGVRVTEAFF
DNA: TGCAGCGTGACAGGGGTGAGGGTGACTGAAGCTTTCTTT

V: TRBV6-5
size: many
J: TRBJ2-1
D: -
CDR3: CASSYDGINEQFF
DNA: TGTGCCAGCAGTTACGACGGAATCAATGAGCAGTTCTTC

V: TRBV5-1
size: many
J: TRBJ2-7
D: -
CDR3: CASSLTGPYEQYF
DNA: TGCGCCAGCAGCTTGACGGGTCCTTACGAGCAGTACTTC

V: TRBV2
size: many
J: TRBJ2-5
D: TRBD2
CDR3: CASTPVAGGQETQYF
DNA: TGTGCCAGCACCCCCGTAGCGGGAGGCCAAGAGACCCAGTACTTC

V: TRBV20-1
size: -
J: TRBJ1-1
D: -
CDR3: CSASDGGSMNTEAFF
DNA: TGCAGTGCTAGCGACGGGGGGAGTATGAACACTGAAGCTTTCTTT

V: TRBV20-1
size: few
J: TRBJ2-5
D: -
CDR3: CSAREGIRETQYF
DNA: TGCAGTGCCAGAGAGGGGATTCGGGAGACCCAGTACTTC

V: TRBV20-1
size: many
J: TRBJ2-7
D: TRBD2
CDR3: CSARDIAGTYEQYF
DNA: TGCAGTGCCAGAGACATAGCGGGAACCTACGAGCAGTACTTC

V: TRBV2
size: -
J: TRBJ1-5
D: -
CDR3: CASSINRVHQPQHF
DNA: TGTGCCAGCAGCATTAACAGGGTTCATCAGCCCCAGCATTTT

V: TRBV20-1
size: many
J: TRBJ2-7
D: TRBD2
CDR3: CSAARGGLAQQYF
DNA: TGCAGTGCTGCTCGGGGGGGACTAGCGCAGCAGTACTTC

V: TRBV9
size: many
J: TRBJ2-5
D: -
CDR3: CASSVESGLQTQYF
DNA: TGTGCCAGCAGCGTAGAGTCAGGATTACAGACCCAGTACTTC

V: TRBV11-2
size: many
J: TRBJ2-7
D: TRBD2
CDR3: CASSLLGYGGTGEQYF
DNA: TGTGCCAGCAGCTTATTAGGGTACGGGGGGACGGGCGAGCAGTACTTC

V: TRBV30
size: many
J: TRBJ2-1
D: TRBD2
CDR3: CAWSVRLADSYNEQFF
DNA: TGTGCCTGGAGTGTACGCCTAGCGGATTCCTACAATGAGCAGTTCTTC

V: TRBV5-1
size: many
J: TRBJ1-1
D: TRBD1
CDR3: CASSSKTGIIAEAFF
DNA: TGCGCCAGCAGCTCCAAGACAGGGATAATCGCTGAAGCTTTCTTT

V: TRBV7-8
size: many
J: TRBJ1-5
D: TRBD1
CDR3: CASSPDRENQPQHF
DNA: TGTGCCAGCAGCCCGGACAGGGAGAATCAGCCCCAGCATTTT

V: TRBV19
size: many
J: TRBJ1-1
D: -
CDR3: CASRQGTRSTEAFF
DNA: TGTGCCAGTAGGCAGGGGACGAGGAGCACTGAAGCTTTCTTT

V: TRBV7-9
size: many
J: TRBJ2-7
D: -
CDR3: CASSHDLWEQYF
DNA: TGTGCCAGCAGCCACGACCTTTGGGAGCAGTACTTC

V: TRBV28
size: -
J: TRBJ1-5
D: -
CDR3: CASSASGGGQPQHF
DNA: TGTGCCAGCAGTGCTTCGGGGGGCGGTCAGCCCCAGCATTTT

V: TRBV5-1
size: many
J: TRBJ2-7
D: -
CDR3: CASSRDTRSSYEQYF
DNA: TGCGCCAGTTCCCGGGACACGAGGAGCTCCTACGAGCAGTACTTC

V: TRBV29-1
size: many
J: TRBJ1-3
D: -
CDR3: CSVGELQSGNTIYF
DNA: TGCAGCGTTGGAGAACTACAATCTGGAAACACCATATATTTT

V: TRBV7-3
size: many
J: TRBJ1-1
D: TRBD1
CDR3: CASSTGGGSQAFF
DNA: TGTGCCAGCAGCACCGGAGGGGGCTCACAAGCTTTCTTT

V: TRBV6-1
size: -
J: TRBJ1-5
D: -
CDR3: CASSGLRVQQPQHF
DNA: TGTGCCAGCAGTGGTTTGAGGGTTCAACAGCCCCAGCATTTT

V: TRBV2
size: -
J: TRBJ2-7
D: TRBD2
CDR3: CASSVVASGASYEQYF
DNA: TGTGCCAGCAGTGTTGTGGCTAGCGGGGCCTCCTACGAGCAGTACTTC

V: TRBV2
size: many
J: TRBJ2-5
D: TRBD1
CDR3: CAGSTGFGETQYF
DNA: TGTGCCGGATCGACAGGGTTCGGCGAGACCCAGTACTTC

V: TRBV27
size: many
J: TRBJ2-7
D: -
CDR3: CASSLSRTLDEQYF
DNA: TGTGCCAGCAGTTTGTCCCGGACTCTCGACGAGCAGTACTTC

V: TRBV3-1
size: -
J: TRBJ1-1
D: -
CDR3: CASSQDLWNTEAFF
DNA: TGTGCCAGCAGCCAAGATCTCTGGAACACTGAAGCTTTCTTT

V: TRBV3-1
size: few
J: TRBJ1-2
D: TRBD1
CDR3: CASSSTGAAGYTF
DNA: TGTGCCAGCAGCTCCACAGGGGCGGCTGGCTACACCTTC

V: TRBV28
size: many
J: TRBJ2-5
D: TRBD1
CDR3: CASSLIIGQGLQETQYF
DNA: TGTGCCAGCAGTTTAATCATCGGACAGGGACTCCAAGAGACCCAGTACTTC

V: TRBV28
size: many
J: TRBJ1-6
D: -
CDR3: CASRKTANSPLHF
DNA: TGTGCCAGCAGGAAAACAGCTAATTCACCCCTCCACTTT

V: TRBV7-2
size: -
J: TRBJ2-5
D: -
CDR3: CASSFRLGRGVYQETQYF
DNA: TGTGCCAGCAGCTTCAGGCTCGGTCGCGGGGTGTACCAAGAGACCCAGTACTTC

V: TRBV6-1
size: -
J: TRBJ1-2
D: -
CDR3: CASSEWSRGQGYTF
DNA: TGTGCCAGCAGTGAATGGTCCCGGGGGCAAGGCTACACCTTC

V: TRBV11-1
size: many
J: TRBJ2-5
D: -
CDR3: CASSSPGLSKEYQETQYF
DNA: TGTGCCAGCAGCTCCCCGGGACTGTCTAAAGAGTACCAAGAGACCCAGTACTTC